This T cell receptor (beta chain) was found in a study of cytomegalovirus exposure and HLA in healthy donors. Study-level background: Caucasian-associated ancestry cluster membership applied to over 80% of 398 genotyped donors.

V lost 2 bases to trimming and J lost 7 bases; unmatched junction nucleotides: 4. The CDR3 runs to 15 residues. CDR1 is SGHRS, CDR2 YFSETQ, per germline. PCR was performed using 60 Vbeta and 13 Jbeta primers. As originally analysed: Some 80 million unique TCR beta chains, some 11 million shared, were counted in a later analysis. Profiling relied on immunoSEQ multiplex PCR, and the TCRdb table lists in-frame clones only, not all of them. The V and J calls and clone size were taken over from that table, and D and trimming were inferred from the DNA. Of fewer than 140,000 clones listed, about 70% are singletons. Study outcomes and limitations: TCR beta sequences reportedly predicted most subjects' HLA-A and HLA-B alleles accurately.

This clone was picked up a small number of times. Its specificity is unknown. The sequence was obtained from a woman aged 45-60 years in good health and CMV-seropositive. Sequencing was carried out using PBMCs. The chain recombines TRBV5-1 with TRBJ1-6, with 9 positions matching TRBD1. The CDR3 nucleotides read TGCGCCAGCAGCTTACAGGGGGCGCCGAATTCACCCCTCCACTTT. Translating gives CASSLQGAPNSPLHF.